These 29 T cell receptor beta chains were sequenced from one sample in a study of cytomegalovirus exposure and HLA in healthy donors (dated by TCRdb to about 2017). Library creation used the immunoSEQ multiplex PCR assay. For the multiplex PCR, a mixture combining 60 forward primers for TCR Vbeta segments and 13 reverse primers for TCR Jbeta segments was used. Held by TCRdb, this immuneACCESS table contains in-frame sequences only and omits some clones. Under half of the omission traces to an unresolved V gene where checked; the cause of the rest is unknown. This sample gives 180,000 or so clones in total; about 77% of them show up just once. Clones ranked in the top ten supply about 2.6% of the sample. The sequencing sample was made of PBMCs. The receptors come from a female donor in good health and CMV-seronegative.

V and J are TRBV15 and TRBJ2-2; 7 bases fit TRBD1. This CDR3 is 17 amino acids long. Germline V CDR1 and CDR2: LNHNV, YYDKDF (reference sequence). V gave up 0 bases and J gave up 5 bases; unmatched junction bases: 9. As DNA, the CDR3 is TGTGCCACCAGCAGAGATCTTTCGACAGGGCCGACCGGGGAGCTGTTTTTT. Encoded protein: CATSRDLSTGPTGELFF.

The table lists this clone with a few counts. This chain uses TRBV29-1 with TRBJ2-7; perhaps TRBD1 as D (7 bases). The CDR3 runs 14 residues. V dropped 1 base and J dropped 4 bases, with 14 bases sitting between them. CDR1 SQVTM and CDR2 ANQGSEA come from the germline V gene. The CDR3 DNA follows: TGCAGCGTTGAAGTCAGGGGGGTGGGATACGAGCAGTACTTC. This encodes CSVEVRGVGYEQYF.

The chain has TRBV7-2 and TRBJ1-2; possible D gene TRBD1, 6 bases. The germline V and J ends were trimmed by 0 bases and 4 bases, with 12 bases remaining between them. The CDR3 loop spans 15 amino acids. The germline V gene encodes CDR1 SGHTA and CDR2 FQGNSA. CDR3: CASSLAIQGSYGYTF. The CDR3 DNA is TGTGCCAGCAGCTTAGCCATACAGGGTAGCTATGGCTACACCTTC.

The chain joins TRBV10-3 to TRBJ2-1, with D unresolved. V shed 4 bases and J shed 7 bases, with 14 bases lying between them. Looked up from germline, CDR1 is ENHRY and CDR2 is SYGVKD. The CDR3 contains 14 residues. The CDR3 DNA reads as TGTGCCATCAGTGCCCAAAGCTTCTGGAATGAGCAGTTCTTC. It encodes CAISAQSFWNEQFF.

The CDR3 bases are TGTGCCACAGGACAGGCCTTCACAGATACGCAGTATTTT. Amino acids: CATGQAFTDTQYF. J is TRBJ2-3 and V is TRBV2, with 7 bases lining up with TRBD1. Germline CDR1 SNHLY, CDR2 FYNNEI. CDR3 length: 13 residues. Trimming removed 10 bases from V and 2 bases from J; junction bases left unmatched: 6.

V is TRBV6-5 and J is TRBJ2-3; possible D gene TRBD1, 7 bases. This CDR3 has 13 residues. Trimming took off 6 bases at V and 9 bases at J, with 16 bases between the two ends. The germline V gene has CDR1 MNHEY and CDR2 SVGAGI. This chain's CDR3 is CASSKETGRTQYF. The CDR3 DNA reads TGTGCCAGCAGCAAGGAGACAGGGAGGACGCAGTATTTT.

The chain links TRBV19 to TRBJ2-1; D is unresolved. CDR1 is LNHDA, CDR2 SQIVND, per germline (reference sequence). The germline V and J ends were trimmed by 3 bases and 0 bases, with 3 bases remaining between them. This CDR3 comprises 13 residues. CDR3 amino acids: CASSIGSYNEQFF. In DNA, the CDR3 is TGTGCCAGTAGTATCGGCTCCTACAATGAGCAGTTCTTC.

This chain joins TRBV19 and TRBJ1-2; 9 nucleotides align to TRBD1. CDR1 and CDR2 from the germline V gene are LNHDA and SQIVND (reference sequence). The J segment lost 7 bases and the V segment lost 7 bases, leaving 7 bases of the junction unmatched. This CDR3 has 13 amino acids. In DNA, the CDR3 is TGTGCCAGTACCGAACAGGGGGCACGTGGCTACACCTTC. It yields the protein CASTEQGARGYTF.

V gene TRBV7-6 combines with J gene TRBJ2-7; 11 bases agree with TRBD1. The CDR3 is made up of 14 amino acids. The germline CDR1 and CDR2 sequences are SGHVS and FNYEAQ. J was trimmed by 4 bases and V by 5 bases; bases with no gene match: 4. This CDR3 is CASSPGTGGYEQYF. Written as DNA, the CDR3 is TGTGCCAGCAGCCCCGGGACAGGGGGGTACGAGCAGTACTTC.

This clone was observed a handful of times. This chain joins TRBV9 and TRBJ2-1; TRBD2 agrees at 16 bases. Germline V gives CDR1 SGDLS, CDR2 YYNGEE. The CDR3 loop spans 18 amino acids. J was trimmed by 7 bases and V by 4 bases; bases with no gene match: 11. The chain's CDR3 is CASSPGTSGGARLNEQFF. The CDR3 DNA reads TGTGCCAGCAGCCCCGGGACTAGCGGGGGGGCTCGTCTTAATGAGCAGTTCTTC.

Only a few counts were recorded for this clone. The chain links TRBV30 to TRBJ1-1; D is unclear. Trimming pared 5 bases from V and 9 bases from J, leaving 22 bases between. The CDR3 consists of 14 residues. Germline loops: CDR1 GTSNPN, CDR2 SVGIG (reference sequence). CDR3 coding DNA: TGTGCCTGGGGATATAGCTTCAGAAGCATTAAAGCTTTCTTT. Residues: CAWGYSFRSIKAFF.

The V and J genes are TRBV29-1 and TRBJ2-7; a possible D gene is TRBD2 (7 bases). CDR3 size: 14 residues. Looked up from germline, CDR1 is SQVTM and CDR2 is ANQGSEA. Trimming took off 7 bases at V and 5 bases at J, with 21 bases between the two ends. The CDR3 is CSALGGGPKNEQYF. The CDR3 DNA sequence: TGCAGCGCCCTAGGGGGGGGGCCAAAGAACGAGCAGTACTTC.

This clone was counted between two and nine times. The chain has TRBV6-1 and TRBJ2-4; 11 bases fit TRBD2. This CDR3 comprises 15 residues. Germline CDR1 MNHNS, CDR2 SASEGT. V was pared by 8 bases and J by 7 bases, with 10 bases of the junction left unmatched. The CDR3 sequence is CASDPRLAGKNIQYF. CDR3 nucleotides: TGTGCCAGCGACCCTAGACTAGCGGGAAAGAACATTCAGTACTTC.

The J gene is TRBJ1-6, the V gene TRBV11-2, with D perhaps TRBD1 (6 bases). V was trimmed by 5 bases and J by 0 bases, leaving 11 bases between them. The CDR3 consists of 16 residues. Looked up from germline, CDR1 is SGHAT and CDR2 is FQNNGV. The CDR3 DNA reads TGTGCCAGCAGCCTACAGGGTAGCTCCTATAATTCACCCCTCCACTTT. Translated, it gives CASSLQGSSYNSPLHF.

The chain is built from TRBV18 and TRBJ1-1; 7 bases are a match to TRBD1. Germline CDR1 reads KGHSH; CDR2 reads LQKENI. CDR3 size: 13 residues. The ends lost 2 bases at V and 10 bases at J; junction bases unmatched: 7. The CDR3 nucleotides are TGTGCCAGCTCACCAGAACAGGGGTTCGGAGCTTTCTTT. Translation gives CASSPEQGFGAFF.

The gene calls are TRBV5-4 and TRBJ2-7; tentatively, D is TRBD2 (5 bases). In germline, CDR1 is SGHNT, CDR2 YYREEE (reference sequence). Trimming cost V 2 bases and J 1 base, with 25 bases left between them. This CDR3 is 19 amino acids long. CDR3: CASSFFLEIREGRSYEQYF. CDR3 DNA: TGTGCCAGCAGCTTTTTCCTGGAAATCCGAGAGGGTAGGTCCTACGAGCAGTACTTC.

The chain joins TRBV5-1 to TRBJ1-2; D might be TRBD1 (6 bases). Trimming pared 4 bases from V and 3 bases from J, leaving 19 bases between. This CDR3 region has 16 residues. Germline assignment: CDR1 SGHRS and CDR2 YFSETQ. CDR3 DNA: TGCGCCAGCAGCGGACGGGACACCTCCTTAGACTATGGCTACACCTTC. It translates to CASSGRDTSLDYGYTF.

V and J are TRBV30 and TRBJ1-4; D is possibly TRBD1 (5 bases). The germline gives CDR1 GTSNPN, CDR2 SVGIG (reference sequence). The CDR3 length is 14 residues. V was clipped by 3 bases and J by 0 bases, with 8 bases between them. The DNA for the CDR3 is TGTGCCTGGAGGGACATTGCAACTAATGAAAAACTGTTTTTT. It encodes CAWRDIATNEKLFF.

The CDR3 DNA is TGTGCCAGCACGGACAGGGGTTACGAGCAGTACTTC. It is translated as CASTDRGYEQYF. The chain uses TRBV2 and TRBJ2-7, with TRBD1 matching 9 bases. The CDR3 loop spans 12 amino acids. J lost 4 bases, V lost 7 bases, and 2 bases had no gene match. CDR1 and CDR2 (germline): SNHLY, FYNNEI.

The CDR3 DNA sequence: TGTGCCAGCAGAAATGGTCTAGCGGCTTCCTACGAGCAGTACTTC. It is translated as CASRNGLAASYEQYF. The chain couples TRBV2 to TRBJ2-7; 7 bases map to TRBD2. Trimming took 6 bases from V and 1 from J; bases not matched to a gene: 9. There are 15 residues in the CDR3. Looked up from germline, CDR1 is SNHLY and CDR2 is FYNNEI.

The chain uses TRBV6-1 and TRBJ2-3; possibly TRBD2 for D (5 bases). CDR1 is MNHNS, CDR2 SASEGT, per germline. Trimming took 5 bases from V and 2 from J, leaving 14 bases between them. The CDR3 runs to 15 residues. The CDR3 DNA reads TGTGCCAGCAGTCCTTGGGAGACTAACACAGATACGCAGTATTTT. It yields the protein CASSPWETNTDTQYF.

The chain couples TRBV4-1 to TRBJ2-6; D is possibly TRBD1 (5 bases). The CDR3 consists of 16 residues. Per the germline V gene, CDR1 is MGHRA and CDR2 is YSYEKL. Trimming stripped 5 bases from V and 0 bases from J, with 11 bases between. DNA of the CDR3: TGCGCCAGCAGCGTTACGGACAACTCTGGGGCCAACGTCCTGACTTTC. Residues: CASSVTDNSGANVLTF.

The rearrangement links TRBV7-6 to TRBJ2-3; possibly TRBD2 for D (6 bases). V shed 4 bases and J shed 0 bases, with 11 bases lying between them. CDR1 and CDR2 from the germline V gene are SGHVS and FNYEAQ. The CDR3 has 15 residues. CDR3 loop: CASSSREPSTDTQYF. The DNA for the CDR3 is TGTGCCAGCAGCTCCCGGGAGCCTAGCACAGATACGCAGTATTTT.

This chain connects TRBV7-2 to TRBJ2-1; a weak D match, TRBD2 (7 bases). Germline-derived CDR1 and CDR2 are SGHTA and FQGNSA. This CDR3 is 19 amino acids long. Trimming stripped 5 bases from V and 0 bases from J, with 23 bases between. The CDR3 nucleotides read TGTGCCAGCAGCGGACTAGGGGGGGTTTGGGTCAGCTCCTACAATGAGCAGTTCTTC. It yields the protein CASSGLGGVWVSSYNEQFF.

The DNA for the CDR3 is TGTGCCAGCAGCGCATCTAAAACGTCGGAGACCCAGTACTTC. Its protein is CASSASKTSETQYF. The rearrangement joins TRBV7-9 to TRBJ2-5, with D unclear. There are 14 residues in the CDR3. V lost 5 bases and J lost 5, with 15 bases in between. The germline V gene encodes CDR1 SEHNR and CDR2 FQNEAQ (reference sequence). Looking up the rest from reference TRBV7-9 and TRBJ2-5 gives the full variable domain: DTGVSQNPRHKITKRGQNVTFRCDPISEHNRLYWYRQTLGQGPEFLTYFQNEAQLEKSRLLSDRFSAERPKGSFSTLEIQRTEQGDSAMYLCASSASKTSETQYFGPGTRLLVL.

This clone was picked up one time. The chain couples TRBV30 to TRBJ1-2; D unclear. V was shortened by 1 base and J by 4 bases, with 7 bases between the two germline ends. Germline CDR1 GTSNPN, CDR2 SVGIG (reference sequence). CDR3 length: 12 amino acids. CDR3 protein: CAWSGASYGYTF. The CDR3 coding sequence is TGTGCCTGGAGTGGGGCTTCCTATGGCTACACCTTC.

V and J are TRBV6-5 and TRBJ1-1; possible D gene TRBD1, 6 bases. This CDR3 has 14 amino acids. CDR1 MNHEY and CDR2 SVGAGI come from the germline V gene. The V end lost 6 bases, the J end lost 5 bases, and 16 bases lay between the germline ends. CDR3 protein: CASRQQGWRTEAFF. Written as DNA, the CDR3 is TGTGCCAGCAGACAACAGGGTTGGAGGACTGAAGCTTTCTTT.

This clone was seen a few times. The CDR3 bases are TGTGCCAGTAGTATCGCCAGGGCACCTAATGAAAAACTGTTTTTT. This encodes CASSIARAPNEKLFF. This chain joins TRBV19 and TRBJ1-4, with a tentative D call TRBD1 (5 bases). Germline CDR1 is LNHDA and CDR2 is SQIVND (reference sequence). Trimming cost V 3 bases and J 3 bases, with 11 bases left between them. The CDR3 spans 15 residues.

This clone was seen more than once but under ten times. This sequence joins TRBV6-4 and TRBJ2-2; TRBD2 is a possible D gene (6 bases). Germline lookup yields CDR1 MRHNA and CDR2 SNTAGT. The CDR3 extends over 15 amino acids. Trimming removed 3 bases from V and 2 bases from J, with 10 bases in between. This CDR3 is CASSDRGLNTGELFF. The CDR3 DNA reads TGTGCCAGCAGTGATCGGGGACTTAACACCGGGGAGCTGTTTTTT.